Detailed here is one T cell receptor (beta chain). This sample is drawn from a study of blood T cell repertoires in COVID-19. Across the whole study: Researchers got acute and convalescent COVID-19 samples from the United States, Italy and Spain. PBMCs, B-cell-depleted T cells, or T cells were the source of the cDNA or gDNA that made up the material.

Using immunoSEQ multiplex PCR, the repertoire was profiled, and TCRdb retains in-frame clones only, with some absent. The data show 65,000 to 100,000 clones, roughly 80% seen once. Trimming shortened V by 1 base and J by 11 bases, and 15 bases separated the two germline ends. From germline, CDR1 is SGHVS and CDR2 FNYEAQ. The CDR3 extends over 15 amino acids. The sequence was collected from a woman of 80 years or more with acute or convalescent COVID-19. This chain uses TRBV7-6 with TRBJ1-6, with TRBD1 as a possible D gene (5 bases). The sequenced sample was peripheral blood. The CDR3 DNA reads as TGTGCCAGCAGCTTAGAAGATAGGAAAGGGGCACCCCTCCACTTT. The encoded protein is CASSLEDRKGAPLHF.